This entry lists 11 T cell receptor beta chains sequenced from one sample in a study of blood T cells in healthy people across ages. A second PCR of 7 to 11 cycles used a sample-barcoded 5' primer and a J-beta primer mix. A single record per CDR3 protein comes from TCRdb applying MiXCR to the 5' RACE reads. The profile shows about 1.8 million distinct CDR3 sequences, roughly 49% of them singletons. Sequencing was carried out using blood. The receptors were sampled from a middle-aged woman in good health.

This clonotype was seen only a few times. The rearrangement joins TRBV4-1 to TRBJ2-7; TRBD2 matches 8 bases. V gave up 0 bases and J gave up 1 base; unmatched junction bases: 5. Germline-derived CDR1 and CDR2 are MGHRA and YSYEKL. The CDR3 runs 16 residues. This CDR3 reads CASSQDGPGGSYEQYF. The CDR3 DNA reads TGCGCCAGCAGCCAAGATGGTCCGGGGGGGTCCTACGAGCAGTACTTC.

Only a few counts were recorded for this clonotype. V gene TRBV20-1 combines with J gene TRBJ2-7; TRBD2 aligns across 9 bases. V dropped 3 bases and J dropped 1; count of bases not matched to a gene: 13. Germline V gene lookup returns CDR1 DFQATT and CDR2 SNEGSKA (reference sequence). The CDR3 extends over 17 amino acids. The CDR3, as DNA: TGCAGTGCTAGGACCCTCTCCCTAGCGGGGCCTTCCTACGAGCAGTACTTC. Its protein product is CSARTLSLAGPSYEQYF.

This clonotype was recorded a few times. The J gene is TRBJ2-1, the V gene TRBV4-3; D is uncertain. This CDR3 is built from 16 residues. V lost 4 bases, J lost 2 bases, and 15 bases lay in between. Germline CDR1 LGHNA, CDR2 YSLEER. CDR3 nucleotide sequence: TGCGCCAGCAGCCCGTCGGTTATCACCGCCTACAATGAGCAGTTCTTC. Translation: CASSPSVITAYNEQFF.

J is TRBJ2-5 and V is TRBV6-2 or TRBV6-3; TRBD2 agrees at 9 bases. CDR1 is MNHEY, CDR2 SVGEGT, per germline. The CDR3 totals 16 residues. Trimming at V came to 0 bases and at J to 1 base, leaving 3 bases not matched to a gene. CDR3 DNA sequence: TGTGCCAGCAGTTACTCGACTAGCGGTAGCCAAGAGACCCAGTACTTC. Protein sequence: CASSYSTSGSQETQYF.

This chain uses TRBV6-6 with TRBJ2-5; D is possibly TRBD2 (6 bases). In germline, CDR1 is MNHNY, CDR2 SVGAGI (reference sequence). Trimming removed 5 bases from V and 3 bases from J, with 19 bases in between. The CDR3 is 16 amino acids. The CDR3 DNA follows: TGTGCCAGCAGTCACCCCTCGGCGGGGTCCAAAGAGACCCAGTACTTC. Its protein is CASSHPSAGSKETQYF.

The chain couples TRBV20-1 to TRBJ2-1, with D possibly being TRBD1 or TRBD2 (5 bases each). In germline, CDR1 is DFQATT, CDR2 SNEGSKA (reference sequence). The CDR3 consists of 15 residues. The germline V and J ends were trimmed by 3 bases and 2 bases, with 14 bases remaining between them. CDR3 protein: CSARAFGATYNEQFF. In DNA, the CDR3 is TGCAGTGCTAGGGCTTTCGGGGCAACCTACAATGAGCAGTTCTTC.

The chain recombines TRBV29-1 with TRBJ1-1; 9 bases align to TRBD1. Losses at the gene ends were 8 bases for V and 7 bases for J; bases not matched to a gene: 14. Germline values: CDR1 SQVTM, CDR2 ANQGSEA. The CDR3 runs 14 residues. The CDR3 DNA sequence: TGCAGCACACCCCGAGGGACAGGGCTTGGTGAAGCTTTCTTT. Translation gives CSTPRGTGLGEAFF.

The V and J genes are TRBV2 and TRBJ2-6; tentative D call: TRBD2 (5 bases). Germline V gene sequence: CDR1 SNHLY, CDR2 FYNNEI. Trimming stripped 7 bases from V and 2 bases from J, with 12 bases between. This CDR3 contains 15 residues. DNA of the CDR3: TGTGCCAGCATGAGGGCAGGCGCTGGGGCCAACGTCCTGACTTTC. Translated: CASMRAGAGANVLTF.

This rearrangement joins TRBV7-2 to TRBJ2-4, with D perhaps TRBD1 (8 bases). V was shortened by 6 bases and J by 3 bases, with 15 bases between the two germline ends. The CDR3 has 15 amino acids. Germline CDR1 SGHTA, CDR2 FQGNSA. The CDR3 sequence is CASRPGGGGKNIQYF. Written as DNA, the CDR3 is TGTGCCAGCAGGCCAGGGGGCGGGGGCAAAAACATTCAGTACTTC.

This clonotype was detected only a few times. The chain is built from TRBV7-9 and TRBJ2-5; 10 bases fit TRBD1. The DNA end is a closer match to TRBJ2-7, so the J assignment may be wrong. In germline, CDR1 is SEHNR, CDR2 FQNEAQ (reference sequence). The CDR3 sequence is 14 residues long. The CDR3 DNA sequence: TGTGCCAGCAGCTTGGACAGGGGGGTCCACGAGCAGTACTTC. Its translation is CASSLDRGVHEQYF.

This clonotype came up a few times. The chain has TRBV11-2 and TRBJ2-3; 13 nucleotides agree with TRBD2. The CDR3 loop spans 18 amino acids. Germline V gene sequence: CDR1 SGHAT, CDR2 FQNNGV. V trimming: 5 bases; J trimming: 1 base; junction bases outside the gene matches: 9. The CDR3, as DNA: TGTGCCAGCAGCCCCCGGACTAGCGGGGGTTTCGGCACAGATACGCAGTATTTT. Translated: CASSPRTSGGFGTDTQYF.